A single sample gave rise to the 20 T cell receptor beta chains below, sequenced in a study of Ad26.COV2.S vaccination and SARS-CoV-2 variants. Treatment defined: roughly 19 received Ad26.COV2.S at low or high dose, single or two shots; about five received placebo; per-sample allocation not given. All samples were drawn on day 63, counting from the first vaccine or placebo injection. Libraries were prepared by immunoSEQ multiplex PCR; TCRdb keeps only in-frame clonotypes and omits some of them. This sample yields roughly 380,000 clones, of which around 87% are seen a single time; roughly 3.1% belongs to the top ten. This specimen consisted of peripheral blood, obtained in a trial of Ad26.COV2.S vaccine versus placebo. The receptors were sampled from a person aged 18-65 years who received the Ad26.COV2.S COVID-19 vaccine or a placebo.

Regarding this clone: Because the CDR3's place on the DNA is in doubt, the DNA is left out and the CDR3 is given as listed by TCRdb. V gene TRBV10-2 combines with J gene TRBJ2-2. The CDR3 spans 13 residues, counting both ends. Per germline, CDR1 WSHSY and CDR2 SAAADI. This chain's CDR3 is CASSTSNTGELFF.

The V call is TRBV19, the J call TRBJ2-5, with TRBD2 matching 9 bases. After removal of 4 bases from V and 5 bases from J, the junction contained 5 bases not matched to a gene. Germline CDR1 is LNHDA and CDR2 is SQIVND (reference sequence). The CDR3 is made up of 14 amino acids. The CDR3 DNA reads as TGTGCCAGTAGTACGCGGGGGGGCGGCGAGACCCAGTACTTC. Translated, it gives CASSTRGGGETQYF.

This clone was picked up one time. CDR3 nucleotide sequence: TGTGCCAGCAGACCGGAGGTGCCAGATACGCAGTATTTT. Residues: CASRPEVPDTQYF. The gene calls are TRBV7-2 and TRBJ2-3; D is possibly TRBD2 (5 bases). Trimming left V 6 bases short and J 4 bases short, with 11 bases between. The CDR3 length is 13 residues. CDR1 and CDR2 from the germline V gene are SGHTA and FQGNSA.

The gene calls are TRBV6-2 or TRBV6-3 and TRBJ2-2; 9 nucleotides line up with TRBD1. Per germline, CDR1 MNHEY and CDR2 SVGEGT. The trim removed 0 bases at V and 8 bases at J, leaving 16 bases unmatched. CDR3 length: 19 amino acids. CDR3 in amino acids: CASSYSTGQGVPRLGELFF. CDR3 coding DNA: TGTGCCAGCAGTTACTCGACGGGACAGGGAGTGCCTCGGCTGGGGGAGCTGTTTTTT.

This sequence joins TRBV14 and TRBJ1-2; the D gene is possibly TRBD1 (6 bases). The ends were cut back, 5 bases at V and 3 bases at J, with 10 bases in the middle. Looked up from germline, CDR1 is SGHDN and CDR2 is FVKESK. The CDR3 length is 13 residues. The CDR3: CASSFRGDYGYTF. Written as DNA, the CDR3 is TGTGCCAGCAGCTTCAGGGGAGACTATGGCTACACCTTC. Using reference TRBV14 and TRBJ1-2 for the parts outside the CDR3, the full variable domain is EAGVTQFPSHSVIEKGQTVTLRCDPISGHDNLYWYRRVMGKEIKFLLHFVKESKQDESGMPNNRFLAERTGGTYSTLKVQPAELEDSGVYFCASSFRGDYGYTFGSGTRLTVV.

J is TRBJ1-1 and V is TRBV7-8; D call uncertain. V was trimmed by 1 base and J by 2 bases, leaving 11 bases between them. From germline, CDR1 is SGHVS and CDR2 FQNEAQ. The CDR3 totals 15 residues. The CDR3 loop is CASSLDHSSNTEAFF. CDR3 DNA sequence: TGTGCCAGCAGCTTAGACCACAGTAGTAACACTGAAGCTTTCTTT.

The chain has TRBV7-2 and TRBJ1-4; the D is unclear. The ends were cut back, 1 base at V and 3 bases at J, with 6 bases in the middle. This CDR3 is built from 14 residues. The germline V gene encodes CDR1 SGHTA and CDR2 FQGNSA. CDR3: CASSLGPANEKLFF. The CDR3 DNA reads TGTGCCAGCAGCTTAGGTCCGGCTAATGAAAAACTGTTTTTT.

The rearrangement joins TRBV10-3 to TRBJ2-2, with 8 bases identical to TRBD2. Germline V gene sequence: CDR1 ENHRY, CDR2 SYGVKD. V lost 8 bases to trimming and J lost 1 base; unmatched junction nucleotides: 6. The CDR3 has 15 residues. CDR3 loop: CAIPGGGQNTGELFF. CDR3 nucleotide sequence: TGTGCCATCCCCGGGGGGGGGCAGAACACCGGGGAGCTGTTTTTT.

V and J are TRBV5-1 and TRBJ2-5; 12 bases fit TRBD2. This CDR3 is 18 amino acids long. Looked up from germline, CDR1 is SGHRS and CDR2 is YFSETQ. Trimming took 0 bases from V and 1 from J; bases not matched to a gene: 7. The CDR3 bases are TGCGCCAGCAGCTTGGCCCGGACTAGCGGGGCGCCCCAAGAGACCCAGTACTTC. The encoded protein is CASSLARTSGAPQETQYF.

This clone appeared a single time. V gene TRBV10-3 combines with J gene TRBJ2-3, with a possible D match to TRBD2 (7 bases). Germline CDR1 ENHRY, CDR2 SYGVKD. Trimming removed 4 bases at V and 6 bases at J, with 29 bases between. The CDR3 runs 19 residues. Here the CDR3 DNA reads TGTGCCATCAGTGCACGAGGGGGGGAAGATCTAGCGCCCTGGGATACGCAGTATTTT. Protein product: CAISARGGEDLAPWDTQYF.

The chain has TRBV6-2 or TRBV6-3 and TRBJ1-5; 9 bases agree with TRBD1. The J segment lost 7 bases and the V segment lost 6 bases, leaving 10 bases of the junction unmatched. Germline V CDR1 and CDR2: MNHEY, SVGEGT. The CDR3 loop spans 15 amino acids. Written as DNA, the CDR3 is TGTGCCAGCAGCCCCCCGGGACAGGGATTCCAGCCCCAGCATTTT. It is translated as CASSPPGQGFQPQHF.

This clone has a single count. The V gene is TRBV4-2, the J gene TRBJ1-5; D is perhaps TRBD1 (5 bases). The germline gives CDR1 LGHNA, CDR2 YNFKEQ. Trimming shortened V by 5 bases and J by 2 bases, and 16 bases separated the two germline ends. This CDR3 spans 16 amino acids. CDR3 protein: CASSKEGSAGNQPQHF. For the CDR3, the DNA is TGTGCCAGCAGCAAGGAGGGGTCGGCTGGCAATCAGCCCCAGCATTTT.

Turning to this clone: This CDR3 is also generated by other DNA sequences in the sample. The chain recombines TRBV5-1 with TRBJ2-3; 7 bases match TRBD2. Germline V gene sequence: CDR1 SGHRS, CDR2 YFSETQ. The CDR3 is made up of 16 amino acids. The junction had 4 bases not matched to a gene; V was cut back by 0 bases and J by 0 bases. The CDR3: CASSLVGGGSTDTQYF. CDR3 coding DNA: TGCGCCAGCAGCTTGGTGGGCGGGGGTAGCACAGATACGCAGTATTTT.

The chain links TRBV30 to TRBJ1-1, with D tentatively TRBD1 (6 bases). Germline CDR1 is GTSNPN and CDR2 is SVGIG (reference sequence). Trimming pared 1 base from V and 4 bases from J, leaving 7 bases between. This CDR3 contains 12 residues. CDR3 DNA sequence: TGTGCCTGGAGTGCACAGGGCACTGAAGCTTTCTTT. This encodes CAWSAQGTEAFF.

The CDR3 DNA follows: TGTGCCAGCAGGCGTAGGAACACTGAAGCTTTCTTT. It yields the protein CASRRRNTEAFF. The gene calls are TRBV11-1 and TRBJ1-1; D is undetermined. The CDR3 totals 12 residues. Trimming left V 6 bases short and J 1 base short, with 6 bases between. In germline, CDR1 is SGHAT, CDR2 FQDESV (reference sequence).

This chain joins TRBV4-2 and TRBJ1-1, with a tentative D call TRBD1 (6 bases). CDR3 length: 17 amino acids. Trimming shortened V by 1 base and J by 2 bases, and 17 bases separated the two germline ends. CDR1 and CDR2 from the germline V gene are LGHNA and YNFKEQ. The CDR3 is CASSQGHTGTPNTEAFF. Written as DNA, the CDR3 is TGTGCCAGCAGCCAAGGACATACCGGGACACCAAACACTGAAGCTTTCTTT.

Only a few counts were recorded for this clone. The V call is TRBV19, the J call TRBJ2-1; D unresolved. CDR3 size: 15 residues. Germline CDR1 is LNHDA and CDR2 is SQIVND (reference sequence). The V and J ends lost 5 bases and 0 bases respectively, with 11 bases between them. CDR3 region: CASSVLFSSYNEQFF. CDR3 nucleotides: TGTGCCAGTAGTGTTCTTTTCAGCTCCTACAATGAGCAGTTCTTC. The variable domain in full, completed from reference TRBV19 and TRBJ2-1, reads DGGITQSPKYLFRKEGQNVTLSCEQNLNHDAMYWYRQDPGQGLRLIYYSQIVNDFQKGDIAEGYSVSREKKESFPLTVTSAQKNPTAFYLCASSVLFSSYNEQFFGPGTRLTVL.

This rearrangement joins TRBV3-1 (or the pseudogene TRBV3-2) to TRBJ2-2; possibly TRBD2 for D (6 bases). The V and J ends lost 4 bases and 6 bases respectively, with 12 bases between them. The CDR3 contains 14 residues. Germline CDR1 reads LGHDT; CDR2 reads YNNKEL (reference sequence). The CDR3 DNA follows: TGTGCCAGCAGCCCGACTAGGCGTGCCGGGGAGCTGTTTTTT. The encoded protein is CASSPTRRAGELFF.

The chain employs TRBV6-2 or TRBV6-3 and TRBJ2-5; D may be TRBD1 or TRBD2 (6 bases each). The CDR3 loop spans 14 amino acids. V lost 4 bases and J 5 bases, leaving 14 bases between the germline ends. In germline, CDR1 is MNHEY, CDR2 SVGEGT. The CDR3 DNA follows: TGTGCCAGCAGTTGGTTCGGAGGGGGGGAGACCCAGTACTTC. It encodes CASSWFGGGETQYF.

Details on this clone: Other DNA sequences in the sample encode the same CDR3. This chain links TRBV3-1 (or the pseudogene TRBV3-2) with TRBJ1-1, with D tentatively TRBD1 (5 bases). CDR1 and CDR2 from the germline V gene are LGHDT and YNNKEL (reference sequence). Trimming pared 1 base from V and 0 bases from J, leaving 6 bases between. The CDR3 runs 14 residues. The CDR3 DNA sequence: TGTGCCAGCAGCCAAGTGGGACTGAACACTGAAGCTTTCTTT. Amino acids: CASSQVGLNTEAFF.